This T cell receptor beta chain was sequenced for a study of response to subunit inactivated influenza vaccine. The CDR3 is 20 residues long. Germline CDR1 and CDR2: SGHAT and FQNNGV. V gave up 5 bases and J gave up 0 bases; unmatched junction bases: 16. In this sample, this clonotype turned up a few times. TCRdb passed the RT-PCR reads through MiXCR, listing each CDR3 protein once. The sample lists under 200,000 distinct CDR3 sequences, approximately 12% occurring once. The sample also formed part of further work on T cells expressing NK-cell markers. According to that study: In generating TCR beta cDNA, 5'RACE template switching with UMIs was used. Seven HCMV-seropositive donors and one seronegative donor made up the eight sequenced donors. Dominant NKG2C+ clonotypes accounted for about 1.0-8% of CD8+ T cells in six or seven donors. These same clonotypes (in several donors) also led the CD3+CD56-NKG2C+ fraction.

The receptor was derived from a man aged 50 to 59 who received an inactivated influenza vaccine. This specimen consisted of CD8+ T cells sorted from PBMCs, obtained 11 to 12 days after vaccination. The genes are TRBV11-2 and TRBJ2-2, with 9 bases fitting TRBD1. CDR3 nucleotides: TGTGCCAGCAGCATATTGCCGGGACAGGGAACCCTCTCGAACACCGGGGAGCTGTTTTTT. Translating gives CASSILPGQGTLSNTGELFF.